This is a list of T cell receptor beta chains from one sample in a study of blood T cells in healthy people across ages. One entry per CDR3 protein results from TCRdb running MiXCR on the 5' RACE reads. The repertoire has 600,000 or so distinct CDR3 sequences, about 30% of them found once; the top ten carry around a sixth. Sample: blood. These receptors were taken from a woman older than 75 in good health. CDR3s include the opening cysteine and the closing phenylalanine or tryptophan. A D gene is named only where the DNA matches it firmly. Not all rows give a size; the values are once, few, many and, for expanded clones, a class.

J | V | D | size | CDR3 | DNA
TRBJ2-3 | TRBV2 | NA | many | CASSPGSLADTQYF | TGTGCCAGCAGCCCTGGCTCCTTGGCAGATACGCAGTATTTT
TRBJ2-1 | TRBV4-1 | TRBD2 | many | CASSQDQRGGINEQFF | TGCGCCAGCAGCCAAGATCAACGCGGGGGGATCAATGAGCAGTTCTTC
TRBJ2-7 | TRBV7-9 | NA | NA | CASSPVGGASYEQYF | TGTGCCAGCAGCCCCGTTGGGGGGGCATCCTACGAGCAGTACTTC
TRBJ2-1 | TRBV7-8 | TRBD2 | once | CASSSSPGGGYSYKQFF | TGTGCCAGCAGCTCATCCCCTGGCGGGGGGTACTCCTACAAGCAGTTCTTC
TRBJ2-2 | TRBV7-7 | TRBD2 | NA | CASSLVASGTGELFF | TGTGCTAGCAGCTTAGTGGCTAGCGGCACCGGGGAGCTGTTTTTT
TRBJ2-1 | TRBV4-1 | NA | NA | CASSEIIAENNEQFF | TGCGCCAGCAGCGAAATTATAGCGGAGAACAATGAGCAGTTCTTC
TRBJ2-6 | TRBV30 | NA | few | CAVLRRSHSGANVLTF | TGTGCCGTTCTTCGTCGCTCTCACTCTGGGGCCAACGTCCTGACTTTC
TRBJ2-5 | TRBV11-2 | NA | many | CASSLWQGGETQYF | TGTGCCAGCAGCTTGTGGCAGGGTGGGGAGACCCAGTACTTC
TRBJ2-6 | TRBV20-1 | NA | once | CSASHRAPSSGANVLTF | TGCAGTGCTAGCCACAGGGCCCCTTCCTCTGGGGCCAACGTCCTGACTTTC
TRBJ2-5 | TRBV27 | NA | many | CASYQETQYF | TGTGCCAGCTACCAAGAGACCCAGTACTTC
TRBJ2-7 | TRBV3-1 | TRBD2 | many | CASSPRLAGGFYEQYF | TGTGCCAGCAGCCCCAGACTAGCGGGGGGTTTTTACGAGCAGTACTTC
TRBJ2-1 | TRBV5-1 | TRBD1 | many | CASSLVGQGAHEQFF | TGCGCCAGCAGCTTGGTGGGACAGGGGGCACATGAGCAGTTCTTC
TRBJ1-1 | TRBV12-5 | NA | NA | CASGLSNSAGSSAFF | TGTGCTAGTGGTTTGTCGAACTCGGCAGGGTCTTCAGCTTTCTTT
TRBJ2-5 | TRBV12-3/TRBV12-4 | NA | many | CASTLGRPETQYF | TGTGCCAGCACCCTTGGACGGCCAGAGACCCAGTACTTC
TRBJ1-2 | TRBV28 | TRBD1 | NA | CASSPLGQGDGYTF | TGTGCCAGCAGTCCCTTAGGACAGGGTGACGGCTACACCTTC
TRBJ2-7 | TRBV18 | NA | many | CASSPIRDNYEQYF | TGTGCCAGCTCACCGATCCGGGACAACTACGAGCAGTACTTC
TRBJ1-3 | TRBV9 | TRBD1 | few | CASSPRTGGSGNTIYF | TGTGCCAGCAGCCCTAGGACAGGGGGCTCTGGAAACACCATATATTTT
TRBJ1-2 | TRBV4-3 | NA | NA | CASSQERAGDYGYTF | TGCGCCAGCAGCCAAGAGCGGGCAGGGGACTACGGCTACACCTTC
TRBJ2-7 | TRBV5-5 | TRBD2 | many | CASSLGLKRGYEQYF | TGTGCCAGCAGCTTGGGATTGAAGCGGGGGTACGAGCAGTACTTC
TRBJ2-1 | TRBV9 | NA | many | CASSVARGNEQFF | TGTGCCAGCAGCGTAGCCAGGGGCAATGAGCAGTTCTTC
TRBJ2-1 | TRBV11-2 | NA | many | CASSFGRADNQQFF | TGTGCCAGCAGCTTCGGGCGAGCGGACAATCAGCAGTTCTTC
TRBJ2-1 | TRBV3-1 | NA | NA | CASSLLRGGQFF | TGTGCCAGCAGCCTACTAAGGGGCGGGCAGTTCTTC
TRBJ1-1 | TRBV2 | NA | NA | CASVSRMNTEAFF | TGTGCCAGCGTCAGTCGCATGAACACTGAAGCTTTCTTT
TRBJ2-5 | TRBV7-2 | TRBD2 | NA | CACSSRGLAGGRRWQETQYF | TGTGCCTGCTCATCCAGGGGACTAGCGGGGGGGCGAAGATGGCAAGAGACCCAGTACTTC
TRBJ1-2 | TRBV6-2/TRBV6-3 | NA | many | CASSPDGAYGYTF | TGTGCCAGCAGTCCTGACGGAGCCTATGGCTACACCTTC
TRBJ2-2 | TRBV6-1 | NA | NA | CASSERVLSTGELFF | TGTGCCAGCAGTGAGCGGGTCCTAAGCACCGGGGAGCTGTTTTTT
TRBJ2-3 | TRBV27 | TRBD2 | NA | CASSLGAGGRSDTQYF | TGTGCCAGCAGCCTAGGAGCGGGGGGCCGGTCAGATACGCAGTATTTT
TRBJ1-4 | TRBV5-1 | TRBD1 | many | CASSLDTGGDGKLFF | TGCGCCAGCAGCTTGGATACAGGGGGGGATGGAAAACTGTTTTTT
TRBJ2-1 | TRBV7-2 | NA | NA | CASSSANRRANEQFF | TGTGCCAGCAGCTCAGCAAACAGAAGGGCGAACGAGCAGTTCTTC
TRBJ1-1 | TRBV6-5 | NA | many | CASSLRPDSPTEAFF | TGTGCCAGCAGCCTAAGACCCGATAGCCCCACTGAAGCTTTCTTT
TRBJ1-1 | TRBV5-1 | NA | NA | CASSWGDRETEAFF | TGCGCCAGCAGCTGGGGGGACCGTGAGACTGAAGCTTTCTTT
TRBJ1-1 | TRBV12-3/TRBV12-4 | NA | few | CASSFKLGLAEAFF | TGTGCCAGCAGTTTTAAACTGGGGCTCGCTGAAGCTTTCTTT
TRBJ2-1 | TRBV9 | NA | many | CASSVGSQSRLYNEQFF | TGTGCCAGCAGCGTGGGCAGCCAATCTAGGTTATACAATGAGCAGTTCTTC
TRBJ2-1 | TRBV6-2/TRBV6-3 | TRBD2 | NA | CASSSFSGGGWNEQFF | TGTGCCAGCAGTTCCTTTAGCGGGGGGGGTTGGAATGAGCAGTTCTTC
TRBJ1-5 | TRBV7-7 | NA | NA | CASSFRGQGSNQPQHF | TGTGCCAGCAGCTTTCGGGGCCAGGGTAGCAATCAGCCCCAGCATTTT
TRBJ1-2 | TRBV29-1 | NA | many | CSVVAGGAKGYTF | TGCAGCGTTGTTGCTGGGGGCGCGAAAGGCTACACCTTC
TRBJ2-5 | TRBV4-1 | NA | many | CASSLDGGIQETQYF | TGCGCCAGCAGCCTAGACGGGGGAATCCAAGAGACCCAGTACTTC
TRBJ2-6 | TRBV20-1 | NA | many | CSASGGLLSSGANVLTF | TGCAGTGCTAGCGGGGGGCTCCTAAGCTCTGGGGCCAACGTCCTGACTTTC
TRBJ1-1 | TRBV7-9 | NA | NA | CASTPGSNTEAFF | TGTGCCAGCACCCCGGGTTCGAACACTGAAGCTTTCTTT
TRBJ1-5 | TRBV6-2/TRBV6-3 | TRBD1 | many | CASSLDRGKRGNQPQHF | TGTGCCAGCAGTTTGGACAGGGGAAAGAGGGGCAATCAGCCCCAGCATTTT
TRBJ1-2 | TRBV29-1 | TRBD1 | NA | CSVATGVDYGYTF | TGCAGCGTCGCGACAGGGGTGGACTATGGCTACACCTTC